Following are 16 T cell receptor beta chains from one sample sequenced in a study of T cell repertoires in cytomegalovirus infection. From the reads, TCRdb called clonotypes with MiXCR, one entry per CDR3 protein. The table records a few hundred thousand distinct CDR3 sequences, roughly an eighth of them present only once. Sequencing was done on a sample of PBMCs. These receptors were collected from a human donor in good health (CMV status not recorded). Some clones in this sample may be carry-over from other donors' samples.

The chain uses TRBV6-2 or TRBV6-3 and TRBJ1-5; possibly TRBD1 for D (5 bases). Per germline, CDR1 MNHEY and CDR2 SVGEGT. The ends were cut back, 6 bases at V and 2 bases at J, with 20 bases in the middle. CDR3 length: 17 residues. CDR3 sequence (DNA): TGTGCCAGCAGACCTTCAGCCCCAGGGTACCGCAATCAGCCCCAGCATTTT. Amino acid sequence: CASRPSAPGYRNQPQHF.

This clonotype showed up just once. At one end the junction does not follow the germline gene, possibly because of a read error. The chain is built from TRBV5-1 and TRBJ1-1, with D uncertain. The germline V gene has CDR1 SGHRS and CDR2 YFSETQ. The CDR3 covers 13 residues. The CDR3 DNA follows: TGCGCCAGCAGCTTTGGTGGGAACACTGAAGCTTCCTTT. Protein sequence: CASSFGGNTEASF.

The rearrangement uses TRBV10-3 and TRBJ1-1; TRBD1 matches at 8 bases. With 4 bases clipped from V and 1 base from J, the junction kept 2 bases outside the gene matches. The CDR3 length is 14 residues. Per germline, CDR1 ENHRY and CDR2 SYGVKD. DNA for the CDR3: TGTGCCATCAGTGGCGGACAGGGGAACACTGAAGCTTTCTTT. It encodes CAISGGQGNTEAFF.

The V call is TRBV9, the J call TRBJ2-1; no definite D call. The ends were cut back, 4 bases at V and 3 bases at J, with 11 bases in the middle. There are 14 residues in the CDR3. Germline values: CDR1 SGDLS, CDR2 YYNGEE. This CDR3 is CASSPHGNYNEQFF. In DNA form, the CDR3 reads TGTGCCAGCAGCCCACACGGAAACTACAATGAGCAGTTCTTC.

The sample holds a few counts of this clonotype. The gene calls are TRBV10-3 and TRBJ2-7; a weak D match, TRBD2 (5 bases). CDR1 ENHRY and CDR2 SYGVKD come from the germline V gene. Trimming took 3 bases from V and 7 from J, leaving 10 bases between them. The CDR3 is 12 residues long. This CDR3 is CAISDKSGEQYF. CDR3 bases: TGTGCCATCAGTGACAAGTCGGGGGAGCAGTACTTC.

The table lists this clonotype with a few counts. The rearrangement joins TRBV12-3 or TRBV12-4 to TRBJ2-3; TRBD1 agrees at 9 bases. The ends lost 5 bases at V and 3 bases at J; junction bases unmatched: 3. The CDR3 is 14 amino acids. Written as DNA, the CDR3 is TGTGCCAGCAGTGGGGACAGGGAAACAGATACGCAGTATTTT. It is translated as CASSGDRETDTQYF.

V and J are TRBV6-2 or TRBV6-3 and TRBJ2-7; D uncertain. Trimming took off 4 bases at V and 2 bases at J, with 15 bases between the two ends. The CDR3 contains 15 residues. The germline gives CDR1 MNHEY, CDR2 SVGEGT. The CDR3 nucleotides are TGTGCCAGCAGTTTCCTATTCGACGCCCCCTACGAGCAGTACTTC. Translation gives CASSFLFDAPYEQYF.

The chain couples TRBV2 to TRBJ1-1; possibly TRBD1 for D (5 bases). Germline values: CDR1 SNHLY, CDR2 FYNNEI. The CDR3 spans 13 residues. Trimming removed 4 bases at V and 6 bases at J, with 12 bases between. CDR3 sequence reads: CASSAWGDAEAFF. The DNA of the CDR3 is TGTGCCAGCAGTGCCTGGGGGGACGCTGAAGCTTTCTTT.

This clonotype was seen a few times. The DNA of the CDR3 is TGTGCCAGCAGCGAGACTAGCGGCTACAATGAGCAGTTCTTC. Translated: CASSETSGYNEQFF. The V and J genes are TRBV6-2 or TRBV6-3 and TRBJ2-1; TRBD2 matches at 9 bases. CDR1 MNHEY and CDR2 SVGEGT come from the germline V gene. The CDR3 has 14 amino acids. The V gene end was trimmed by 6 bases and the J gene end by 3 bases; junction bases not matched to a gene: 3.

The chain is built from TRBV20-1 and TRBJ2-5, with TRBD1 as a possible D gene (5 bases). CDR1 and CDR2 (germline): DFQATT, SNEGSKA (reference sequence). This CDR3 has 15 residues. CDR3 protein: CIPFETPGLQETQYF. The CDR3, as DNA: TGCATCCCCTTCGAGACCCCAGGGTTACAAGAGACCCAGTACTTC.

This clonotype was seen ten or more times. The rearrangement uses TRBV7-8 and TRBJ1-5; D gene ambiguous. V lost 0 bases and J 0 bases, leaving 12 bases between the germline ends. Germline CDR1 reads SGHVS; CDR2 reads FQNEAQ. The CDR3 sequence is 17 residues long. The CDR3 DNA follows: TGTGCCAGCAGCTTAGCGGCAGGAGCTGGTAGCAATCAGCCCCAGCATTTT. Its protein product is CASSLAAGAGSNQPQHF.

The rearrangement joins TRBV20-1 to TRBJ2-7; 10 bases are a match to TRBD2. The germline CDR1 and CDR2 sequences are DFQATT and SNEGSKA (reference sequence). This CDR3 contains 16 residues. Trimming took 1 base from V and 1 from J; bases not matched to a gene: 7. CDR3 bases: TGCAGTGCTAGAGGTAGCGGGAGGTCCTTATCCTACGAGCAGTACTTC. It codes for CSARGSGRSLSYEQYF.

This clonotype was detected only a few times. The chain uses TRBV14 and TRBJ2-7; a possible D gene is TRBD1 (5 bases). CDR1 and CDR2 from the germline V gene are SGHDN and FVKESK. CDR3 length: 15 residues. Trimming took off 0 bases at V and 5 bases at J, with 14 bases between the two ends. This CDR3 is CASSQEQGRVNEQYF. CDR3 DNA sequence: TGTGCCAGCAGCCAAGAGCAGGGCAGGGTCAACGAGCAGTACTTC.

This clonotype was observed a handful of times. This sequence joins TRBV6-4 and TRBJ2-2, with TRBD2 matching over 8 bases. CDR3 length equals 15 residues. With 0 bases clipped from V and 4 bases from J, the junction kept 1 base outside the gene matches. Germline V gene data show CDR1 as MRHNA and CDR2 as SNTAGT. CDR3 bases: TGTGCCAGCAGTGACTCTAGCGGGGTCACCGGGGAGCTGTTTTTT. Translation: CASSDSSGVTGELFF.

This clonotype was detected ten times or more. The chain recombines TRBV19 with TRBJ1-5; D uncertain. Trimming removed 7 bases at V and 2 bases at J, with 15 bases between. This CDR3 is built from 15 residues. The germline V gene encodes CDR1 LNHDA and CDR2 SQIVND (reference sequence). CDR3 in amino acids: CASTRAARGNQPQHF. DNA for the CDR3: TGTGCCAGTACCCGGGCCGCTCGGGGCAATCAGCCCCAGCATTTT.

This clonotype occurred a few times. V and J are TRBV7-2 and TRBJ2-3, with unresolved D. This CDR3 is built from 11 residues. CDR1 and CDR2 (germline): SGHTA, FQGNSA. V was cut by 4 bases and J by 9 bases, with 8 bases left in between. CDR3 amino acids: CASSSALTQYF. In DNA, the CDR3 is TGTGCCAGCAGCTCCGCCCTGACGCAGTATTTT.